This TCR beta chain came from a study of blood T cells in healthy people across ages. Study-level points and caveats: Among long-lived donors, naive CD4+ cells were more numerous and diversity higher than in aged donors.

A J-beta primer mix and a sample-barcoded 5' primer were used in a second PCR of about 7 to 11 cycles. Each CDR3 protein gets one entry after TCRdb re-called the 5' RACE reads with MiXCR. The top ten clones hold roughly 6.3% of a sample with about 1.4 million distinct CDR3 sequences, roughly 60% of them seen once. V gave up 2 bases and J gave up 7 bases, with 10 bases separating them. The CDR3 totals 13 residues. Germline V gives CDR1 SGHTA, CDR2 FQGNSA. This clonotype was recorded a few times. Its antigen is as yet unknown. Drawn from each donor were 7.5 to 10 milliliters of peripheral blood. What was sequenced was blood. The J gene is TRBJ2-3, the V gene TRBV7-2, with D uncertain. The source of this sequence is a man aged 18 to 30 in good health. CDR3 DNA sequence: TGTGCCAGCAGCTTACGTGAGTGGAATACGCAGTATTTT. This codes for CASSLREWNTQYF.